This entry lists 24 T cell receptor beta chains sequenced from one sample in a study of T cell changes during pregnancy in multiple sclerosis. Sequencing was performed with immunoSEQ multiplex PCR; in TCRdb, only in-frame clones are kept and a portion is missing. Among 40,000 or so clones listed, roughly nine tenths were seen once. The source was peripheral blood, collected before pregnancy. Every receptor here comes from a female donor with multiple sclerosis, enrolled in a pregnancy study.

The J gene is TRBJ2-7, the V gene TRBV6-5, with TRBD1 matching over 7 bases. Germline CDR1 reads MNHEY; CDR2 reads SVGAGI. The CDR3 consists of 13 residues. Unmatched junction bases numbered 7, after V lost 5 bases and J lost 6 bases. CDR3 sequence (DNA): TGTGCCAGCAGTCTACACTCAGGGGGCGAGCAGTACTTC. Translating gives CASSLHSGGEQYF.

The genes are TRBV2 and TRBJ2-1; 11 bases agree with TRBD2. Trimming cost V 3 bases and J 7 bases; bases outside gene matches: 8. The CDR3 length is 16 residues. Germline V gives CDR1 SNHLY, CDR2 FYNNEI. The CDR3 is CASSETTSGSTNEQFF. The CDR3 DNA follows: TGTGCCAGCAGTGAGACTACTAGCGGGAGCACTAATGAGCAGTTCTTC.

The chain links TRBV7-4 to TRBJ2-5; 13 bases are shared with TRBD2. This CDR3 has 19 residues. The junction had 13 bases not matched to a gene; V was cut back by 5 bases and J by 1 base. Germline assignment: CDR1 SGHVT and CDR2 SQSDAQ. CDR3 coding DNA: TGTGCCAGCAGCCAGTCGACTAGCGGGAGGAAGGAGGGCCAAGAGACCCAGTACTTC. This codes for CASSQSTSGRKEGQETQYF.

This rearrangement joins TRBV5-1 to TRBJ2-2; 7 bases are shared with TRBD1. Germline CDR1 is SGHRS and CDR2 is YFSETQ. Germline trimming cut 4 bases from V and 6 bases from J; bases unmatched to any gene: 6. The CDR3 sequence is 14 residues long. CDR3 sequence reads: CASSNGQVAGELFF. The CDR3, as DNA: TGCGCCAGCAGCAACGGACAGGTGGCCGGGGAGCTGTTTTTT.

V is TRBV6-6 and J is TRBJ1-6; a possible D gene is TRBD1 (6 bases). Per the germline V gene, CDR1 is MNHNY and CDR2 is SVGAGI (reference sequence). Between the trimmed V and J ends, which lost 6 bases and 6 bases, there was a span of 9 bases. This CDR3 contains 13 residues. The CDR3 bases are TGTGCCAGCAGACGGGACATTAATTCACCCCTCCACTTT. As protein: CASRRDINSPLHF.

This clone was seen only once. V is TRBV27 and J is TRBJ2-7; a weak D match, TRBD2 (6 bases). V was shortened by 10 bases and J by 0 bases, with 19 bases between the two germline ends. The CDR3 is 15 residues long. Per the germline V gene, CDR1 is MNHEY and CDR2 is SMNVEV (reference sequence). CDR3 nucleotide sequence: TGTGCCACAAAGTATGGGGCGGGGAGCTCCTACGAGCAGTACTTC. Protein: CATKYGAGSSYEQYF.

The count of this clone is one. The rearrangement joins TRBV5-1 to TRBJ2-3; the match to TRBD1 covers 10 bases. This CDR3 contains 15 residues. The V gene end was trimmed by 0 bases and the J gene end by 4 bases; junction bases not matched to a gene: 2. Germline CDR1 is SGHRS and CDR2 is YFSETQ. CDR3 in DNA: TGCGCCAGCAGCTTGGGGACAGGGGGGCCAGATACGCAGTATTTT. It specifies CASSLGTGGPDTQYF. Full variable domain (outside the CDR3, taken from reference TRBV5-1 and TRBJ2-3): KAGVTQTPRYLIKTRGQQVTLSCSPISGHRSVSWYQQTPGQGLQFLFEYFSETQRNKGNFPGRFSGRQFSNSRSEMNVSTLELGDSALYLCASSLGTGGPDTQYFGPGTRLTVL.

CDR3 region: CASSLDTYTGELFF. CDR3 DNA sequence: TGTGCCAGCAGCTTGGACACCTACACCGGGGAGCTGTTTTTT. The chain has TRBV7-3 and TRBJ2-2, with TRBD1 as a possible D gene (5 bases). The CDR3 contains 14 residues. Looked up from germline, CDR1 is SGHTA and CDR2 is FQGTGA. Trimming pared 3 bases from V and 3 bases from J, leaving 8 bases between.

The gene calls are TRBV19 and TRBJ1-1, with 9 bases matching TRBD1. V lost 6 bases, J lost 2 bases, and 4 bases stayed unmatched. Germline V gene data show CDR1 as LNHDA and CDR2 as SQIVND (reference sequence). The CDR3 runs 14 residues. The chain's CDR3 is CASRKQGANTEAFF. CDR3 nucleotide sequence: TGTGCCAGTAGGAAACAGGGGGCAAACACTGAAGCTTTCTTT.

The V and J genes are TRBV10-3 and TRBJ2-5, with a weak D call TRBD2 (6 bases). The CDR3 extends over 13 amino acids. The V gene lost 6 bases and the J gene lost 2 bases, with 10 bases spanning the gap. CDR1 and CDR2 (germline): ENHRY, SYGVKD. In nucleotides, the CDR3 is TGTGCCATCAGACCCGGGAGTCAAGAGACCCAGTACTTC. It translates to CAIRPGSQETQYF.

The chain joins TRBV18 to TRBJ1-4, with 9 nucleotides matching TRBD1. Looked up from germline, CDR1 is KGHSH and CDR2 is LQKENI. J gave up 6 bases and V 1 base, and 3 bases lay outside the gene matches. This CDR3 comprises 15 residues. CDR3 protein: CASSPRGQGHEKLFF. Here the CDR3 DNA reads TGTGCCAGCTCACCACGGGGACAGGGCCATGAAAAACTGTTTTTT.

This chain connects TRBV5-1 to TRBJ2-3, with 8 bases that match TRBD1. Unmatched junction bases numbered 7, after V lost 3 bases and J lost 4 bases. CDR1 and CDR2 (germline): SGHRS, YFSETQ. This CDR3 is 15 amino acids long. CDR3: CASSSTGVRADTQYF. DNA for the CDR3: TGCGCCAGCAGCTCGACAGGGGTGAGGGCAGATACGCAGTATTTT.

V gene TRBV30 combines with J gene TRBJ1-1; maybe TRBD1 (6 bases). Germline CDR1 GTSNPN, CDR2 SVGIG (reference sequence). Trimming took off 7 bases at V and 5 bases at J, with 17 bases between the two ends. The CDR3 consists of 13 residues. The CDR3 DNA reads TGTGCCTCGAAAAAGCTACAGGGTACTGAAGCTTTCTTT. This codes for CASKKLQGTEAFF.

Concerning this clone: One end of the junction does not line up with germline, which may come from a read error. The V gene is TRBV15, the J gene TRBJ1-3; a weak D match, TRBD1 (5 bases). CDR3 size: 15 residues. The germline V gene encodes CDR1 LNHNV and CDR2 YYDKDF (reference sequence). The CDR3: CATSGDSGEGNTIYF. The CDR3 coding sequence is TGTGCCACCAGCGGAGATTCGGGGGAAGGAAACACCATATATTTT. Variable domain in full (rest from reference TRBV15 and TRBJ1-3): DAMVIQNPRYQVTQFGKPVTLSCSQTLNHNVMYWYQQKSSQAPKLLFHYYDKDFNNEADTPDNFQSRRPNTSFCFLDIRSPGLGDTAMYLCATSGDSGEGNTIYFGEGSWLTVV.

This chain links TRBV6-6 with TRBJ1-5, with TRBD1 matching 8 bases. The CDR3 runs 14 residues. Germline V gene data show CDR1 as MNHNY and CDR2 as SVGAGI (reference sequence). The trim removed 5 bases at V and 3 bases at J, leaving 3 bases unmatched. The CDR3 DNA sequence: TGTGCCAGCAGTGGGGGACAGGCCAATCAGCCCCAGCATTTT. Amino acids: CASSGGQANQPQHF.

This clone showed up just once. This sequence joins TRBV5-4 and TRBJ1-1, with 10 bases matching TRBD1. Trimming at V came to 3 bases and at J to 0 bases, leaving 11 bases not matched to a gene. CDR1 is SGHNT, CDR2 YYREEE, per germline (reference sequence). The CDR3 runs to 18 residues. The CDR3 DNA is TGTGCCAGCAGCTCACCGACTACGGGACAGGGGATGAACACTGAAGCTTTCTTT. Its translation: CASSSPTTGQGMNTEAFF.

The gene calls are TRBV10-2 and TRBJ2-7, with unresolved D. CDR1 and CDR2 from the germline V gene are WSHSY and SAAADI. Trimming took off 4 bases at V and 3 bases at J, with 10 bases between the two ends. The CDR3 is 13 amino acids. CDR3 protein: CASSGGPSYEQYF. The CDR3 nucleotides read TGCGCCAGCAGTGGAGGTCCGAGCTACGAGCAGTACTTC.

The rearrangement joins TRBV4-2 to TRBJ1-2; D is undetermined. The V gene lost 2 bases and the J gene lost 5 bases, with 12 bases spanning the gap. This CDR3 has 14 amino acids. Germline V lookup: CDR1 LGHNA, CDR2 YNFKEQ. The CDR3 loop reads CASSQNGDLYGYTF. The CDR3 nucleotides are TGTGCCAGCAGCCAAAACGGGGATCTGTATGGCTACACCTTC.

This rearrangement joins TRBV11-2 to TRBJ1-3; 7 nucleotides align to TRBD1. CDR3 length equals 14 residues. After removal of 1 base from V and 4 bases from J, the junction contained 1 base not matched to a gene. Germline CDR1 is SGHAT and CDR2 is FQNNGV. For the CDR3, the DNA is TGTGCCAGCAGCTTAGGACAGGGAGGAAACACCATATATTTT. It codes for CASSLGQGGNTIYF.

Points on this clone: One end of the junction is discordant with germline, which a read error may explain. The rearrangement uses TRBV5-1 and TRBJ2-1; 11 bases align to TRBD2. Germline values: CDR1 SGHRS, CDR2 YFSETQ. CDR3 length: 16 amino acids. For the CDR3, the DNA is TGCGCCAGCAGATTGGAGGGACTAGCGGTCTACAATGAGCAGTTCTTC. Its protein product is CASRLEGLAVYNEQFF.

This chain uses TRBV18 with TRBJ2-7; 8 nucleotides line up with TRBD2. Germline lookup yields CDR1 KGHSH and CDR2 LQKENI. Trimming at V came to 3 bases and at J to 5 bases, leaving 12 bases not matched to a gene. The CDR3 runs 16 residues. The CDR3 nucleotides read TGTGCCAGCTCACCGTACGGCCCGGGAGGGCCGGACGAGCAGTACTTC. It is translated as CASSPYGPGGPDEQYF. Full variable domain (remainder filled in from reference TRBV18 and TRBJ2-7): NAGVMQNPRHLVRRRGQEARLRCSPMKGHSHVYWYRQLPEEGLKFMVYLQKENIIDESGMPKERFSAEFPKEGPSILRIQQVVRGDSAAYFCASSPYGPGGPDEQYFGPGTRLTVT.

This rearrangement joins TRBV7-9 to TRBJ1-2; 9 nucleotides align to TRBD1. After removal of 1 base from V and 6 bases from J, the junction contained 9 bases not matched to a gene. Germline V gene lookup returns CDR1 SEHNR and CDR2 FQNEAQ (reference sequence). This CDR3 spans 16 amino acids. The CDR3 bases are TGTGCCAGCAGCTTAGTTCACAGGGGGCAAGGAGATGGCTACACCTTC. The encoded protein is CASSLVHRGQGDGYTF.

This clone has a single count. The rearrangement links TRBV18 to TRBJ2-5; 7 bases are shared with TRBD1. CDR3 length: 15 amino acids. Trimming cost V 3 bases and J 5 bases; bases outside gene matches: 9. CDR1 and CDR2 from the germline V gene are KGHSH and LQKENI. In DNA form, the CDR3 reads TGTGCCAGCTCACCGCCGGACAGGTTTCGGGAGACCCAGTACTTC. Protein sequence: CASSPPDRFRETQYF.

The chain combines TRBV11-3 with TRBJ2-3; D not certain. Trimming cost V 3 bases and J 0 bases, with 7 bases left between them. From germline, CDR1 is SGHNT and CDR2 YENEEA. The CDR3 covers 14 residues. CDR3 loop: CASSLAESTDTQYF. The DNA of the CDR3 is TGTGCCAGCAGCTTGGCGGAAAGCACAGATACGCAGTATTTT.